Sequencing of this TCR beta chain was carried out in a study of blood T cell repertoires in COVID-19. Study details: Material from acute and convalescent COVID-19 was sourced from the United States, Italy and Spain. The analysed material was cDNA or gDNA that came from T cells, B-cell-depleted T cells, or PBMCs.

The CDR3 runs to 15 residues. Germline V gives CDR1 KGHSH, CDR2 LQKENI. With 3 bases removed from V and 4 bases from J, the gap between germline ends came to 13 bases. This clone occurred a few times. Repertoires were generated with immunoSEQ multiplex PCR, while TCRdb's copy carries only in-frame clones and drops some. The table lists roughly 190,000 clones, approximately 86% of them singletons. This TCR came from a man aged 25 to 40 with acute or convalescent COVID-19. The V gene is TRBV18, the J gene TRBJ2-1; D is possibly TRBD1 (6 bases). Sequencing was done on a sample of peripheral blood. The CDR3 loop reads CASSPENDRYNEQFF. The CDR3 DNA sequence: TGTGCCAGCTCACCGGAAAATGACAGGTACAATGAGCAGTTCTTC. Based on the CDR3 plus reference TRBV18 and TRBJ2-1, the full variable domain is NAGVMQNPRHLVRRRGQEARLRCSPMKGHSHVYWYRQLPEEGLKFMVYLQKENIIDESGMPKERFSAEFPKEGPSILRIQQVVRGDSAAYFCASSPENDRYNEQFFGPGTRLTVL.